Listed below are T cell receptor beta chains from one sample, sequenced in a study of cytomegalovirus exposure and HLA in healthy donors. TCRdb's table, derived via immunoSEQ multiplex PCR, lists solely in-frame clones and lacks some. Counted here are roughly 120,000 clones, 76% occurring once; the ten biggest clones make up 7.7%. The source material was PBMCs. Every receptor here comes from a woman aged 50 to 65 in good health and CMV-seropositive. Both conserved end residues are part of each CDR3. D genes are given only for firm matches. For some rows the clone size is stated as once, few or many, or as a class when expanded; others skip it.

size | J | V | D | DNA | CDR3
once | TRBJ2-7 | TRBV4-1 | NA | TGCGCCAGCAGCCAGCGCAGGGTTTGTGAGCAGTACTTC | CASSQRRVCEQYF
NA | TRBJ2-3 | TRBV29-1 | TRBD2 | TGCAGCGTTGAAGATCATATAGCGGGGATGAGGTATTTT | CSVEDHIAGMRYF
NA | TRBJ2-6 | TRBV5-6 | NA | TGTGCCAGCAGCTTGGCTACTGGGGCCAACGGCCTGACTTTC | CASSLATGANGLTF
NA | TRBJ2-5 | TRBV27 | TRBD2 | TGTGCCAGCAGTTTATGCACCACACTAGCGGAGTGGGGGGAGACCCAGTACTTC | CASSLCTTLAEWGETQYF
NA | TRBJ2-7 | TRBV29-1 | NA | TGCAGCGTTGAAGACCAGGTAGAGCAGTACTTC | CSVEDQVEQYF
NA | TRBJ1-3 | TRBV6-5 | NA | TGTGCCAGCAGTTCTCCGGGATCTGGAAACACCATATATTTT | CASSSPGSGNTIYF
NA | TRBJ2-7 | TRBV11-1 | TRBD1 | TGTGCCAGCAGCTTTCTACAGGGGGCTTACGAGCAGTACTTC | CASSFLQGAYEQYF
few | TRBJ1-2 | TRBV4-2 | TRBD1 | TGTGCCAGCAGCCAAGGACAGGGGGGGTATGGCTACACCTTC | CASSQGQGGYGYTF
NA | TRBJ2-3 | TRBV7-2 | TRBD2 | TGTGCCAGCAGCTTAGGGTGGGGGCTAGCGGGAGGGTCGGCAGATACGCAGTATTTT | CASSLGWGLAGGSADTQYF
once | TRBJ2-7 | TRBV21-1 | NA | TGTGCCAGCAGCAAAGTGGAGCGGGAGGAACGGTACGAGCAGTACTTC | CASSKVEREERYEQYF
NA | TRBJ2-7 | TRBV9 | NA | TGTGCCGGCAGCGTAGCGGACAGTCCCTACGAGCAGTACTTC | CAGSVADSPYEQYF
NA | TRBJ2-7 | TRBV27 | NA | TGTGCCAGCAGTCCCGGTAGGGGAAACGAGCAGTACTTC | CASSPGRGNEQYF
few | TRBJ1-1 | TRBV11-1 | NA | TGTGCCAGCAGCATAGGTGCAGGGAGGGCTGAAGCTTTCTTT | CASSIGAGRAEAFF
NA | TRBJ2-5 | TRBV7-2 | TRBD2 | TGTGCCAGCAGCCCGACGGGGGTAGCGGGAGTCCGGGAGACCCAGTACTTC | CASSPTGVAGVRETQYF
NA | TRBJ2-7 | TRBV4-3 | TRBD2 | TGCGCCAGCAGCCAAGATCTAGCGGGAGCATGGGAGCAGTACTTC | CASSQDLAGAWEQYF
many | TRBJ1-1 | TRBV7-8 | NA | TGTGCCAGCAGCTTGAGGGGGACGGAAAACACTGAAGCTTTCTTT | CASSLRGTENTEAFF
NA | TRBJ1-1 | TRBV19 | NA | TGTGCCAGCGGACGGGGGGGATCAAACACTGAAGCTTTCTTT | CASGRGGSNTEAFF
NA | TRBJ2-5 | TRBV6-1 | NA | TGTGCCAGCAGTGAGGGGCTAGACCAAGAGACCCAGTACTTC | CASSEGLDQETQYF
once | TRBJ1-4 | TRBV2 | TRBD1 | TGTGCCAGCAGTGGGGACAGGTCCGGTAATGAAAAACTGTTTTTT | CASSGDRSGNEKLFF
NA | TRBJ2-2 | TRBV27 | NA | TGTGCCAGCATAGGGGGAGGGCTCACCGGGGAGCTGTTTTTT | CASIGGGLTGELFF
few | TRBJ2-2 | TRBV7-2 | NA | TGTGCCAGCGGCCTGGACAGACTCACCGGGGAGCTGTTTTTT | CASGLDRLTGELFF
NA | TRBJ2-7 | TRBV5-1 | TRBD1 | TGCGCCAGCAGCGACCGGGACAGGGGGCAAGAGCAGTACTTC | CASSDRDRGQEQYF
once | TRBJ1-4 | TRBV19 | TRBD1 | TGTGCCAGTAGGGCTACAGGGGGAGGCGAAAAACTGTTTTTT | CASRATGGGEKLFF